One and the same sample provided the 12 T cell receptor beta chains below, sequenced in a study of identical twins. TCRdb reanalysed the 5' RACE reads using MiXCR and keeps one entry per CDR3 protein. The table includes just over 500,000 distinct CDR3 sequences, roughly 21% detected once. The same data also went into a second study, on T cells expressing NK-cell markers.

The sequenced material came from CD4+ T cells sorted from blood. The receptors stem from a woman younger than 35 in good health.

This clonotype occurred a few times. CDR3 DNA sequence: TGCAGTGCTAGACCCGCCCAACCTCAAGAGACCCAGTACTTC. Protein: CSARPAQPQETQYF. The V gene is TRBV20-1, the J gene TRBJ2-5, with D unresolved. The CDR3 is made up of 14 amino acids. The V and J ends lost 2 bases and 2 bases respectively, with 12 bases between them. CDR1 DFQATT and CDR2 SNEGSKA come from the germline V gene (reference sequence).

The rearrangement joins TRBV27 to TRBJ1-4; no definite D call. In germline, CDR1 is MNHEY, CDR2 SMNVEV (reference sequence). The CDR3 extends over 17 amino acids. V was pared by 6 bases and J by 0 bases, with 17 bases between. In DNA form, the CDR3 reads TGTGCCAGCAGCTTCCGATCCCCACGGGCAACTAATGAAAAACTGTTTTTT. This codes for CASSFRSPRATNEKLFF.

V and J are TRBV5-1 and TRBJ2-2; 8 bases line up with TRBD1. Germline V gives CDR1 SGHRS, CDR2 YFSETQ. V was pared by 4 bases and J by 6 bases, with 8 bases of the junction left unmatched. The CDR3 contains 15 residues. CDR3 residues: CASSTGQGGAGELFF. The CDR3 coding sequence is TGCGCCAGCAGCACCGGACAGGGTGGTGCCGGGGAGCTGTTTTTT.

The table lists this clonotype with a few counts. CDR3 sequence (DNA): TGTGCCAGCAGTTTCGGACTCTACGAGCAGTACTTC. It is translated as CASSFGLYEQYF. The chain joins TRBV12-3 or TRBV12-4 to TRBJ2-7, with D possibly TRBD2 on 5 matching bases. The CDR3 consists of 12 residues. V dropped 3 bases and J dropped 3 bases, with 6 bases sitting between them.

A few counts support this clonotype. The V call is TRBV6-1, the J call TRBJ2-3; 8 bases are shared with TRBD2. This CDR3 has 14 amino acids. Losses at the gene ends were 6 bases for V and 3 bases for J; bases not matched to a gene: 5. In germline, CDR1 is MNHNS, CDR2 SASEGT. CDR3 residues: CASRKSGGTDTQYF. The CDR3, as DNA: TGTGCCAGCAGAAAAAGCGGGGGTACAGATACGCAGTATTTT.

The chain is built from TRBV19 and TRBJ1-1; D is unresolved. Per germline, CDR1 LNHDA and CDR2 SQIVND (reference sequence). V was shortened by 6 bases and J by 0 bases, with 8 bases between the two germline ends. There are 13 residues in the CDR3. CDR3 in DNA: TGTGCCAGTAGCCTGAATGTGAACACTGAAGCTTTCTTT. This codes for CASSLNVNTEAFF. Together with reference TRBV19 and TRBJ1-1, the CDR3 gives the full variable domain: DGGITQSPKYLFRKEGQNVTLSCEQNLNHDAMYWYRQDPGQGLRLIYYSQIVNDFQKGDIAEGYSVSREKKESFPLTVTSAQKNPTAFYLCASSLNVNTEAFFGQGTRLTVV.

CDR3 DNA: TGCAGTGCTAGTAGGGACAGGGATTCACCCCTCCACTTT. Translating it yields CSASRDRDSPLHF. The chain links TRBV20-1 to TRBJ1-6; 9 bases fit TRBD1. The CDR3 has 13 amino acids. Losses at the gene ends were 3 bases for V and 8 bases for J; bases not matched to a gene: 2. The V gene's germline CDR1 is DFQATT and CDR2 SNEGSKA (reference sequence).

The chain recombines TRBV20-1 with TRBJ1-1, with D tentatively TRBD1 (5 bases). The CDR3 loop spans 14 amino acids. V dropped 3 bases and J dropped 2 bases, with 13 bases sitting between them. Germline lookup yields CDR1 DFQATT and CDR2 SNEGSKA (reference sequence). The CDR3 here is CSARGGSGNTEAFF. The CDR3 nucleotides read TGCAGTGCTAGGGGGGGGTCAGGCAACACTGAAGCTTTCTTT.

The CDR3 bases are TGTGCCAGCAGTGAAGGTCGAAGGGGATATGGCTACACCTTC. Translated: CASSEGRRGYGYTF. The V and J genes are TRBV6-1 and TRBJ1-2; D might be TRBD1 (5 bases). The CDR3 covers 14 residues. V was shortened by 1 base and J by 5 bases, with 11 bases between the two germline ends. Germline loops: CDR1 MNHNS, CDR2 SASEGT.

For the CDR3, the DNA is TGTGCCAGCAGCTACGGATGGGAGCTGTTTTTT. This sequence encodes CASSYGWELFF. The V call is TRBV12-3 or TRBV12-4, the J call TRBJ2-2; D uncertain. The V end lost 6 bases, the J end lost 9 bases, and 8 bases lay between the germline ends. The CDR3 totals 11 residues.

This clonotype has a count of ten or more. The J gene is TRBJ2-4, the V gene TRBV12-3 or TRBV12-4; the match to TRBD1 covers 7 bases. V lost 5 bases and J lost 7; bases outside the gene matches: 11. The CDR3 contains 15 residues. The CDR3 is CASSLDRPGRNIQYF. In DNA, the CDR3 is TGTGCCAGCAGTCTGGACAGGCCCGGACGGAACATTCAGTACTTC.

This clonotype was seen only a few times. The gene calls are TRBV7-3 and TRBJ2-1, with 10 bases lining up with TRBD2. Trimming removed 5 bases from V and 0 bases from J; junction bases left unmatched: 7. Germline values: CDR1 SGHTA, CDR2 FQGTGA. This CDR3 contains 17 residues. The CDR3 here is CASSLYGLADSYNEQFF. Here the CDR3 DNA reads TGTGCCAGCAGCCTATACGGACTAGCGGACTCCTACAATGAGCAGTTCTTC.